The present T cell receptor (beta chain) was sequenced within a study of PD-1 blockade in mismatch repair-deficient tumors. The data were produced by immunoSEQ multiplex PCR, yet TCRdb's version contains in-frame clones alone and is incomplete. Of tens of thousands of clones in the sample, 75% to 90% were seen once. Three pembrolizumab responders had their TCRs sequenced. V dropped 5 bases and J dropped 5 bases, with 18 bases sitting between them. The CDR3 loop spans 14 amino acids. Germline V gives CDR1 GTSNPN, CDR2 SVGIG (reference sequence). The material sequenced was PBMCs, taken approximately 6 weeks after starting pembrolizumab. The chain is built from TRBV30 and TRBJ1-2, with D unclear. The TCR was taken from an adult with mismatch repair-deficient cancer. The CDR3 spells CAWLRSTERYGYTF. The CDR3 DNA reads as TGTGCCTGGTTGAGATCGACTGAGAGGTATGGCTACACCTTC.